The 29 T cell receptor beta chains listed next were all sequenced from one sample in a study of a mutant IDH1 vaccine in newly diagnosed glioma. These receptors have no known antigen. Time point defined: week 47, end of study. The content of each vaccine dose was 300 ug of mutant IDH1 20-mer peptide, and topical imiquimod accompanied it. Assay used: immunoSEQ multiplex PCR; TCRdb lists only in-frame clones, some missing. The table has over 30,000 clones, around 90% seen once. The source material was PBMCs, sampled from a glioma patient whose treatment included an IDH1 peptide vaccine. The receptor set was obtained from a woman in her thirties or forties with glioma.

The chain joins TRBV30 to TRBJ1-5; maybe TRBD1 (6 bases). In germline, CDR1 is GTSNPN, CDR2 SVGIG (reference sequence). The CDR3 consists of 15 residues. V lost 5 bases to trimming and J lost 4 bases, with 18 bases between them. The CDR3 protein is CAWQPLGGANQPQHF. CDR3 bases: TGTGCCTGGCAACCGTTAGGGGGGGCGAATCAGCCCCAGCATTTT.

J is TRBJ1-1 and V is TRBV9; D remains ambiguous. CDR1 and CDR2 from the germline V gene are SGDLS and YYNGEE. The CDR3 is made up of 15 amino acids. Trimming took 0 bases from V and 4 from J, leaving 13 bases between them. The CDR3 loop reads CASSVDLGLGTEAFF. The CDR3 DNA reads as TGTGCCAGCAGCGTAGACTTAGGGTTGGGCACTGAAGCTTTCTTT.

This rearrangement joins TRBV11-2 to TRBJ1-2, with unresolved D. In germline, CDR1 is SGHAT, CDR2 FQNNGV. V shed 4 bases and J shed 8 bases, with 11 bases lying between them. This CDR3 contains 12 residues. CDR3 nucleotides: TGTGCCAGCAGCTCCCGGCCCGGGGGCTACACCTTC. Protein: CASSSRPGGYTF.

This clone occurred once. This chain uses TRBV9 with TRBJ2-3; D possibly corresponds to TRBD2 (6 bases). The CDR3 consists of 16 residues. Looked up from germline, CDR1 is SGDLS and CDR2 is YYNGEE. Between the trimmed V and J ends, which lost 0 bases and 1 base, there was a span of 12 bases. CDR3 sequence reads: CASSVDPGEGTDTQYF. The CDR3 DNA is TGTGCCAGCAGCGTAGATCCTGGGGAGGGCACAGATACGCAGTATTTT. The whole variable domain, remainder taken from reference TRBV9 and TRBJ2-3, is DSGVTQTPKHLITATGQRVTLRCSPRSGDLSVYWYQQSLDQGLQFLIQYYNGEERAKGNILERFSAQQFPDLHSELNLSSLELGDSALYFCASSVDPGEGTDTQYFGPGTRLTVL.

The chain employs TRBV5-5 and TRBJ1-5; tentative D call: TRBD1 (5 bases). V lost 0 bases to trimming and J lost 4 bases, with 5 bases between them. The CDR3 covers 13 residues. The V gene's germline CDR1 is SGHKS and CDR2 YYEKEE (reference sequence). The CDR3 bases are TGTGCCAGCAGCTTGGCAGGGAATCAGCCCCAGCATTTT. This gives the protein CASSLAGNQPQHF.

The chain couples TRBV6-5 to TRBJ1-3; no clear D gene. This CDR3 region has 14 residues. The germline CDR1 and CDR2 sequences are MNHEY and SVGAGI. Trimming shortened V by 6 bases and J by 0 bases, and 9 bases separated the two germline ends. Written as DNA, the CDR3 is TGTGCCAGCAGCCAAGCCTTCTCTGGAAACACCATATATTTT. This encodes CASSQAFSGNTIYF.

The V call is TRBV7-2, the J call TRBJ1-1; no definite D call. Germline values: CDR1 SGHTA, CDR2 FQGNSA. V was pared by 2 bases and J by 1 base, with 8 bases between. This CDR3 has 14 residues. The CDR3, as DNA: TGTGCCAGCAGCTTACTTGGAGGGAACACTGAAGCTTTCTTT. Amino acid sequence: CASSLLGGNTEAFF. The whole variable domain, filled in from reference TRBV7-2 and TRBJ1-1, reads GAGVSQSPSNKVTEKGKDVELRCDPISGHTALYWYRQSLGQGLEFLIYFQGNSAPDKSGLPSDRFSAERTGGSVSTLTIQRTQQEDSAVYLCASSLLGGNTEAFFGQGTRLTVV.

The DNA for the CDR3 is TGTGCCAGCAGCTTGGACGCAGGGGTTGAGCAGTACTTC. Amino acids: CASSLDAGVEQYF. This rearrangement joins TRBV7-9 to TRBJ2-7, with D tentatively TRBD1 (6 bases). This CDR3 comprises 13 residues. Trimming removed 3 bases at V and 7 bases at J, with 13 bases between. Germline V CDR1 and CDR2: SEHNR, FQNEAQ (reference sequence).

This rearrangement joins TRBV4-1 to TRBJ2-7; D is perhaps TRBD2 (6 bases). V was cut by 4 bases and J by 1 base, with 11 bases left in between. This CDR3 is 14 amino acids long. Germline V gene sequence: CDR1 MGHRA, CDR2 YSYEKL. The DNA of the CDR3 is TGCGCCAGCAGCCGACCGGACTATTCCTACGAGCAGTACTTC. It yields the protein CASSRPDYSYEQYF.

This clone was observed a single time. The chain combines TRBV5-8 with TRBJ2-3; TRBD2 matches 8 bases. The CDR3 is 15 residues long. Germline V gene sequence: CDR1 SGHTS, CDR2 YDEGEE. The V gene end was trimmed by 4 bases and the J gene end by 1 base; junction bases not matched to a gene: 5. CDR3 sequence reads: CASSPYGGGTDTQYF. CDR3 in DNA: TGTGCCAGCAGCCCCTACGGGGGGGGCACAGATACGCAGTATTTT.

This rearrangement joins TRBV10-3 to TRBJ2-1, with 8 bases that match TRBD1. Germline values: CDR1 ENHRY, CDR2 SYGVKD. The CDR3 runs to 14 residues. V trimming: 5 bases; J trimming: 7 bases; junction bases outside the gene matches: 7. CDR3 amino acids: CAISPGGAGNEQFF. In DNA form, the CDR3 reads TGTGCCATCAGTCCAGGGGGCGCGGGGAATGAGCAGTTCTTC.

The CDR3 sequence: CASMVDGSGANVLTF. The CDR3 DNA is TGTGCCAGCATGGTGGACGGCTCTGGGGCCAACGTCCTGACTTTC. The V call is TRBV6-6, the J call TRBJ2-6; unclear D gene. Germline assignment: CDR1 MNHNY and CDR2 SVGAGI (reference sequence). The CDR3 is 15 amino acids. The V gene lost 7 bases and the J gene lost 0 bases, with 10 bases spanning the gap.

This chain links TRBV5-6 with TRBJ2-7; D remains unclear. The V end was cut by 0 bases, the J end by 0 bases, with 13 bases between. Germline V gene lookup returns CDR1 SGHDT and CDR2 YYEEEE. This CDR3 is built from 16 residues. CDR3 residues: CASSLGRWKASYEQYF. The CDR3 coding sequence is TGTGCCAGCAGCTTGGGACGATGGAAAGCCTCCTACGAGCAGTACTTC.

The chain joins TRBV4-1 to TRBJ2-3; D unresolved. This CDR3 contains 13 residues. The V end was cut by 11 bases, the J end by 4 bases, with 16 bases between. Germline V gene lookup returns CDR1 MGHRA and CDR2 YSYEKL. CDR3 protein: CACRALSPDTQYF. CDR3 DNA sequence: TGCGCCTGCCGGGCTCTTTCCCCAGATACGCAGTATTTT.

CDR3 region: CAWSVGRRNTIYF. In nucleotides, the CDR3 is TGTGCCTGGAGTGTAGGTAGAAGAAACACCATATATTTT. The chain has TRBV30 and TRBJ1-3, with D unresolved. V was trimmed by 0 bases and J by 5 bases, leaving 8 bases between them. The CDR3 is 13 amino acids. The germline gives CDR1 GTSNPN, CDR2 SVGIG (reference sequence).

The J gene is TRBJ2-7, the V gene TRBV4-2; 9 bases are a match to TRBD1. V trimming: 6 bases; J trimming: 4 bases; junction bases outside the gene matches: 10. CDR1 LGHNA and CDR2 YNFKEQ come from the germline V gene. The CDR3 consists of 15 residues. In nucleotides, the CDR3 is TGTGCCAGCAGAAGGGGACAGGGACCTTTGTACGAGCAGTACTTC. Its translation is CASRRGQGPLYEQYF.

The chain uses TRBV2 and TRBJ1-6; possible D gene TRBD1, 5 bases. This CDR3 region has 15 residues. Germline CDR1 is SNHLY and CDR2 is FYNNEI. Trimming removed 4 bases at V and 2 bases at J, with 9 bases between. The CDR3 DNA sequence: TGTGCCAGCAGTGGGTCGACAGCCTATAATTCACCCCTCCACTTT. Its protein is CASSGSTAYNSPLHF.

The V call is TRBV6-5, the J call TRBJ1-4; TRBD1 matches at 8 bases. This CDR3 comprises 16 residues. V lost 2 bases to trimming and J lost 8 bases; unmatched junction nucleotides: 10. CDR1 is MNHEY and CDR2 is SVGAGI in the germline V gene. The CDR3 here is CASSYAWTGFREKLFF. In DNA, the CDR3 is TGTGCCAGCAGTTACGCCTGGACAGGGTTTCGGGAAAAACTGTTTTTT.

The chain joins TRBV19 to TRBJ1-2, with 9 bases lining up with TRBD1. The V segment lost 4 bases and the J segment 6 bases; nucleotides outside the gene matches: 3. Germline lookup yields CDR1 LNHDA and CDR2 SQIVND (reference sequence). CDR3 length equals 13 residues. The CDR3 DNA follows: TGTGCCAGTAGTAGGGGACAGGGCAATGGCTACACCTTC. Translated, it gives CASSRGQGNGYTF.

The chain is built from TRBV25-1 and TRBJ2-6; D is unresolved. Germline CDR1 and CDR2: MGHDK and SYGVNS. The CDR3 is 13 amino acids. V lost 4 bases, J lost 4 bases, and 5 bases lay in between. The CDR3 is CASSGQGANVLTF. The CDR3 nucleotides read TGTGCCAGCAGTGGTCAGGGGGCCAACGTCCTGACTTTC. The full variable domain, rest sourced from reference TRBV25-1 and TRBJ2-6, is EADIYQTPRYLVIGTGKKITLECSQTMGHDKMYWYQQDPGMELHLIHYSYGVNSTEKGDLSSESTVSRIRTEHFPLTLESARPSHTSQYLCASSGQGANVLTFGAGSRLTVL.

The gene calls are TRBV6-1 and TRBJ2-7; TRBD1 is a possible D gene (6 bases). V gave up 5 bases and J gave up 5 bases, with 13 bases separating them. The CDR3 length is 13 residues. Germline-derived CDR1 and CDR2 are MNHNS and SASEGT. The chain's CDR3 is CASSLDRLDEQYF. The CDR3 nucleotides are TGTGCCAGCAGTTTAGACAGGCTCGACGAGCAGTACTTC.

The chain combines TRBV25-1 with TRBJ2-6; D ambiguous. The CDR3 totals 12 residues. The V end was cut by 5 bases, the J end by 1 base, with 0 bases between. The V gene's germline CDR1 is MGHDK and CDR2 SYGVNS. CDR3 in amino acids: CASSSGANVLTF. CDR3 nucleotides: TGTGCCAGCAGTTCTGGGGCCAACGTCCTGACTTTC.

This clone was seen just once. The chain has TRBV28 and TRBJ1-5; TRBD1 matches 7 bases. The germline gives CDR1 MDHEN, CDR2 SYDVKM. There are 18 residues in the CDR3. Trimming took 0 bases from V and 0 from J; bases not matched to a gene: 8. CDR3 bases: TGTGCCAGCAGTTTATGGTCCTTCGGGACAGATAGCAATCAGCCCCAGCATTTT. This codes for CASSLWSFGTDSNQPQHF. Full variable domain (rest looked up from reference TRBV28 and TRBJ1-5): DVKVTQSSRYLVKRTGEKVFLECVQDMDHENMFWYRQDPGLGLRLIYFSYDVKMKEKGDIPEGYSVSREKKERFSLILESASTNQTSMYLCASSLWSFGTDSNQPQHFGDGTRLSIL.

The rearrangement links TRBV5-1 to TRBJ2-5, with D tentatively TRBD1 (6 bases). This CDR3 has 11 residues. Germline CDR1 SGHRS, CDR2 YFSETQ. The ends were cut back, 5 bases at V and 5 bases at J, with 7 bases in the middle. In DNA, the CDR3 is TGCGCCAGCAGAAGGGGGGAGACCCAGTACTTC. As protein: CASRRGETQYF.

The J gene is TRBJ1-2, the V gene TRBV27, with unresolved D. This CDR3 has 16 residues. Trimming removed 6 bases from V and 0 bases from J, with 17 bases in between. Germline CDR1 reads MNHEY; CDR2 reads SMNVEV (reference sequence). The CDR3 DNA is TGTGCCAGCAGACCCATTCTCCGGGCCCCTAACTATGGCTACACCTTC. Translated, it gives CASRPILRAPNYGYTF.

This chain joins TRBV10-3 and TRBJ2-1; 8 bases fit TRBD2. J lost 15 bases, V lost 9 bases, and 16 bases had no gene match. The CDR3 is made up of 13 amino acids. From germline, CDR1 is ENHRY and CDR2 SYGVKD. CDR3 coding DNA: TGTGCCATGGGGCCTGGGCTAGCGGGTCTCTTGTTCTTC. Protein sequence: CAMGPGLAGLLFF.

This clone appeared once. This rearrangement joins TRBV25-1 to TRBJ1-3; no clear D gene. V lost 5 bases to trimming and J lost 4 bases, with 12 bases between them. This CDR3 is 14 amino acids long. Germline V gives CDR1 MGHDK, CDR2 SYGVNS. The CDR3 loop reads CASSFLGSGNTIYF. For the CDR3, the DNA is TGTGCCAGCAGTTTTTTAGGGTCGGGAAACACCATATATTTT.

V usage is TRBV19 and J usage is TRBJ2-7; D possibly uses TRBD1 or TRBD2 (5 bases each). In germline, CDR1 is LNHDA, CDR2 SQIVND (reference sequence). V lost 3 bases and J lost 2, with 11 bases in between. This CDR3 comprises 14 residues. The CDR3: CASSMVQGPYEQYF. As DNA, the CDR3 is TGTGCCAGTAGTATGGTCCAGGGACCCTACGAGCAGTACTTC.

The genes are TRBV29-1 and TRBJ1-2; perhaps TRBD1 as D (5 bases). Germline lookup yields CDR1 SQVTM and CDR2 ANQGSEA. CDR3 length: 11 residues. Trimming pared 3 bases from V and 8 bases from J, leaving 10 bases between. CDR3 loop: CSVEWQGGYTF. Here the CDR3 DNA reads TGCAGCGTTGAGTGGCAGGGCGGCTACACCTTC.